These T cell receptor beta chains were read from a single sample in a study of control samples from healthy donors and cancer patients. Here immunoSEQ multiplex PCR was the method, and the copy in TCRdb shows in-frame clones only, minus some. The repertoire holds about 150,000 clones, 75% to 90% seen once, with more than 4% in the top ten. Specimen: blood. These TCRs come from a man aged 25-45 years in good health. Both conserved end residues are part of each CDR3.

cdr3_length	v_call	j_call	cdr3_aa
14	TRBV5-4	TRBJ2-7	CASSLGQRSYEQYF
12	TRBV5-1	TRBJ2-1	CASSYKGDKQFF
20	TRBV7-9	TRBJ2-2	CASSNTRTSGVHLNTGELFF
15	TRBV18	TRBJ2-7	CASSPLTDRSYEQYF
15	TRBV28	TRBJ2-7	CASSLLAGDSYEQYF
18	TRBV11-3	TRBJ2-3	CASSLDGRGSPYTDTQYF
13	TRBV9	TRBJ1-1	CASSVSSNTEAFF
16	TRBV6-1	TRBJ1-5	CASSEARGLGNQPQHF
18	TRBV7-8	TRBJ2-6	CASSLLGIQSSGANVLTF
14	TRBV7-3	TRBJ1-1	CASSSQGENTEAFF
18	TRBV4-2	TRBJ1-1	CASSQVGTGARGNTEAFF
16	TRBV5-4	TRBJ2-3	CASSLLWGAGTDTQYF
13	TRBV18	TRBJ1-1	CASSPPGRTEAFF
15	TRBV7-8	TRBJ2-3	CASIPGAGGLDTQYF
14	TRBV9	TRBJ1-1	CASSAQTEGTEAFF
13	TRBV14	TRBJ2-7	CASSQVLGREQYF